Described below is a single T cell receptor (beta chain) sequence and its context. What it recognizes is unknown. The record originates from a study of graft-versus-host responses after intestinal transplantation. Looking at the study overall: Every one of the recipients received anti-thymocyte globulin induction and afterwards took tacrolimus and steroids for around 3 years. Broader study findings: Across patients carrying graft-donor T cell macrochimerism, allografts held high graft-versus-host to host-versus-graft clonal ratios. Present in recipient marrow, GvH clones included some that appeared first in ileum or blood.

This CDR3 is built from 16 residues. CDR1 and CDR2 (germline): LNHDA, SQIVND (reference sequence). V gave up 8 bases and J gave up 4 bases; unmatched junction bases: 14. Method: immunoSEQ multiplex PCR; TCRdb's copy keeps in-frame clones and lacks some. Of tens of thousands of clones listed, nearly 95% are singletons. The TCR originated in a human donor who was the organ donor for an intestinal transplant. The sequenced sample was unstimulated CD8+ T cells sorted from spleen or lymph node cells, obtained before transplant. V and J are TRBV19 and TRBJ2-3; 8 bases fit TRBD1. Here the CDR3 DNA reads TGTGCCAGTCTCCGGGACAGGCGTCAAGGGGCAGATACGCAGTATTTT. It is translated as CASLRDRRQGADTQYF.